A selection of T cell receptor beta chains follows, all from one sample in a study of CD8 T cells in seronegative destructive rheumatoid arthritis. This table comes from immunoSEQ multiplex PCR, and its TCRdb copy is limited to in-frame clones, with some not included. The sample gives 10,000 to 15,000 clones, 75% to 90% of which show up once; approximately 26% is in the top ten. Sequenced sample: CD8+ T cells from blood. These receptors were taken from a woman aged 30-55 years with seronegative destructive rheumatoid arthritis. Both conserved end residues are part of each CDR3. Each record gives: J gene, V gene, CDR3 protein.

TRBJ1-4 TRBV5-4 CASSRELDDEKLFF
TRBJ1-1 TRBV28 CASSSIGSREAFF
TRBJ2-3 TRBV13 CASSLERASTDTQYF
TRBJ2-1 TRBV11-3 CASSPDRGGWGEQFF
TRBJ2-5 TRBV10-3 CAISDRGSETQYF
TRBJ2-1 TRBV10-3 CAIRLDDEQFF
TRBJ2-7 TRBV7-8 CASSLALGQGVYEQYF
TRBJ2-4 TRBV4-1 CASSQAIVAKNIQYF
TRBJ1-2 TRBV4-1 CASSLDRGTSNYGYTF
TRBJ2-1 TRBV28 CASTTRWSAGVYNEQFF
TRBJ2-3 TRBV5-6 CASSLPGQGGDTQYF
TRBJ2-7 TRBV2 CGTASGAYEQYF
TRBJ1-3 TRBV2 CAIRPGVNRNTIYF
TRBJ1-1 TRBV6-5 CASSYLEGDGNTEAFF
TRBJ1-5 TRBV28 CASSLSPGQGDQPQHF
TRBJ1-5 TRBV7-9 CASSLAPFQEGPSNQPQHF
TRBJ1-2 TRBV11-2 CASSPGAGGYGYTF
TRBJ2-1 TRBV28 CASSFERGSSYNEQFF
TRBJ1-1 TRBV7-6 CASSLGGLSTEAFF
TRBJ1-1 TRBV7-9 CASIPTGAEAFF
TRBJ2-2 TRBV7-9 CASSPGTGYTTGELFF
TRBJ2-3 TRBV11-1 CASSSYTGGVTDTQYF
TRBJ1-3 TRBV28 CASSASLSSGNTIYF
TRBJ1-6 TRBV6-5 CASSKRVGGSPLHF
TRBJ2-1 TRBV6-5 CASSRRRPYNEQFF
TRBJ1-5 TRBV7-9 CASSRSGTGAGQPQHF
TRBJ2-4 TRBV6-5 CASSYAQGTKNIQYF
TRBJ1-1 TRBV28 CASSRRGLILEAFF